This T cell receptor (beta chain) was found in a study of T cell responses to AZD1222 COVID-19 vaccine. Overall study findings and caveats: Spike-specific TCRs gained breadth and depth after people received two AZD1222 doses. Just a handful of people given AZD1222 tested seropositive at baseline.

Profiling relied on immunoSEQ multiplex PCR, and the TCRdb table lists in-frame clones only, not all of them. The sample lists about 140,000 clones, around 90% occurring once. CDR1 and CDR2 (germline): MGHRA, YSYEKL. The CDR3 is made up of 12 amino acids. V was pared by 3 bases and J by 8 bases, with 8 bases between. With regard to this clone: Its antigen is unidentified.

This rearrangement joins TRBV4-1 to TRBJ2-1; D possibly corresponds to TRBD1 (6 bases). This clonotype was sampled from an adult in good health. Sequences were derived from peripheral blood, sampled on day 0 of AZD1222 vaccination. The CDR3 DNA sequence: TGCGCCAGCAGCCACAGGGGTGATGAGCAGTTCTTC. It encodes CASSHRGDEQFF.